This T cell receptor (beta chain) comes out of a study of technical replicates of blood from several donors. The method was immunoSEQ multiplex PCR; TCRdb's version includes in-frame clones alone and lacks a portion of them. The sample consists of around 100,000 clones, about 95% of them appearing once. CDR3 length: 14 residues. CDR1 and CDR2 from the germline V gene are PRHDT and FYEKMQ (reference sequence). Trimming removed 5 bases from V and 2 bases from J; junction bases left unmatched: 3. V usage is TRBV13 and J usage is TRBJ1-5; 7 nucleotides agree with TRBD1. The sequence came from a human donor in good health. The sample consisted of T cells isolated from PBMCs. The CDR3 DNA reads TGTGCCAGCAGCCAGGGGGGCGGCAATCAGCCCCAGCATTTT. The encoded protein is CASSQGGGNQPQHF.